This paragraph covers one T cell receptor beta chain sequence. No antigen is known for it. Nothing much larger sits one base from this clone, and base qualities are not available. This record comes from a study of T cell responses to AZD1222 COVID-19 vaccine (dated by TCRdb to the early 2020s). Looking at the study overall: TCR sequencing covered fewer than 250 trial participants: 200 to 220 given two doses of AZD1222 and around 25 given two doses of MenACWY control vaccine. Trial participants were enrolled by age into 18-55, 56-69 and 70-plus year subgroups, with around 150, 28 and 57 TCR-sequenced participants respectively.

CDR1 SGDLS and CDR2 YYNGEE were looked up in the germline V gene. Reading from cysteine to phenylalanine, the CDR3 counts 15 amino acids. CDR3 DNA is the only sequence kept; it has 45 bases, read in frame from the first base. V is clipped by 3 bases and J by 3 bases, and the sequence between their germline boundaries is 13 bases long. Explained via the paper, the time point label denotes: about 28 days (+/-7) after the second vaccine dose. The sample's treatment or condition label, in plain terms: meningococcal conjugate vaccine given as trial control. Vaccinee samples were obtained from the UK trials COV001 and COV002, which included a single-blind randomized controlled phase 2/3 trial of AZD1222 (ChAdOx1 nCoV-19) in healthy adults. For TCRbeta chain sequencing, PBMC samples were collected from trial participants at day 0 and at day 28 after the second dose. Overall study outcomes, separate from this receptor: Because no day 14 peak-response samples were available, the repertoires could be characterized only after the peak T cell response. Participants were mostly white British and included more females than males, and it was suggested by the authors that clonal diversity may have been underestimated. Spike-specific TCR breadth and depth rose significantly after two AZD1222 doses compared with day 0 and with MenACWY recipients. Conclusions about previously exposed vaccinees were limited because only six AZD1222 recipients were SARS-CoV-2 seropositive at baseline. The vaccine-associated CD4 TCRs covered the entire spike protein, and the dominant responses fell in regions 160-218 and 743-854. Reportedly, almost half of the unique spike-specific TCRs recognized epitopes lying outside the regions that are mutated in the B.1.351 and B.1.1.7 variants. In the small 56-69-year group, the increase in depth fell short of significance, most likely because of low power.

The CDR3 regions of human TCRbeta chains were subjected to immunosequencing. The paper's data handling went like this. TCRs in the repertoires were matched against a reference library of SARS-CoV-2-specific TCRs that had been generated with the MIRA antigen-specificity platform. Breadth was defined as the fraction of unique TCRs that were SARS-CoV-2-associated, and depth was defined as the fraction of total T cells that were SARS-CoV-2-associated. Each spike-specific TCR was assigned to its reactive spike region and to a CD4 or CD8 class using the MIRA data. Log10-transformed breadth and depth values were compared by one-way ANOVA with Sidak's multiple comparisons tests. Sourced from immuneACCESS, this table was stored by TCRdb with only in-frame sequences that have V and J called. A share of the clones is absent; for the studies checked, an unresolved V gene accounts for under half, and the remainder has no known explanation. That table gives V, J and clone size, and the DNA gave D and trimming. The sample records 130,000 or so clones, 75% to 95% of which are singletons. The top ten hold 7% to 9% of the sample.

The rearrangement combines TRBV9 with TRBJ1-5, with TRBD1 perhaps the D gene, on 5 matching bases. The specimen comprised peripheral blood, sampled 28 days after the second dose of the MenACWY control vaccine. The TCR comes from an adult who received the MenACWY meningococcal vaccine as a control. The CDR3 protein: CASSADDSPNQPQHF. The nucleotides read TGTGCCAGCAGCGCGGACGACAGCCCCAATCAGCCCCAGCATTTT.